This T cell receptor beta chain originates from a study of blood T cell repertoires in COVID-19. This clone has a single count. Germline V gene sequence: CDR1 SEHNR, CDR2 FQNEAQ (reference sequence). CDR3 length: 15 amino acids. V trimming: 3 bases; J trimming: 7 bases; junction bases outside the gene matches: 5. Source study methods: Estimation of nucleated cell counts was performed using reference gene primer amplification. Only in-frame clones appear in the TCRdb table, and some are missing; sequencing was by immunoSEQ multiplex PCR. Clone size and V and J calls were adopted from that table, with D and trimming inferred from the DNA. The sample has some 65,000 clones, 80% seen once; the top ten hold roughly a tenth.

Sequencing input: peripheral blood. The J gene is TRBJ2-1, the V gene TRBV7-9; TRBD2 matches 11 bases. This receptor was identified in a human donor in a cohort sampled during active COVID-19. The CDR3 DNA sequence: TGTGCCAGCAGCTTGACTAGCGGGAAAGGTAATGAGCAGTTCTTC. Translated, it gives CASSLTSGKGNEQFF.